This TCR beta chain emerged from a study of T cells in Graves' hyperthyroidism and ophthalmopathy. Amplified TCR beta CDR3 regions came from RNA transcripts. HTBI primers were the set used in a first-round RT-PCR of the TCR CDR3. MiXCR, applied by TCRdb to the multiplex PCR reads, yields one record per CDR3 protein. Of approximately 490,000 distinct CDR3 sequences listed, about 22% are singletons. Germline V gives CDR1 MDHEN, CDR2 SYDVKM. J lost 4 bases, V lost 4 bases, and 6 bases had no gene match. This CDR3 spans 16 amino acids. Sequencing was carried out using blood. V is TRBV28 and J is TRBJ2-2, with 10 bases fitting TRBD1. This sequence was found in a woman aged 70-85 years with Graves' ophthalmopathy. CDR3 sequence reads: CASSSTGTGVTGELFF. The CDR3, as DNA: TGTGCCAGCAGTTCGACCGGGACAGGGGTCACCGGGGAGCTGTTTTTT. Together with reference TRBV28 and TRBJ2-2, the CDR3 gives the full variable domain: DVKVTQSSRYLVKRTGEKVFLECVQDMDHENMFWYRQDPGLGLRLIYFSYDVKMKEKGDIPEGYSVSREKKERFSLILESASTNQTSMYLCASSSTGTGVTGELFFGEGSRLTVL.